The entry below gives a single T cell receptor beta chain sequence along with its context. A single base separates this from a much larger clone, so it may be a read error. Starting material of around 460 ng total RNA yielded TCR beta cDNA via a constant-region primer. Researchers made the TCR beta libraries by running three nested multiplex PCR rounds with slightly modified ARM-PCR. Two initial PCR rounds of about 9 cycles each paired TRBV1-TRBV30 forward primers with a C-beta reverse primer. TCRdb reanalysed the multiplex PCR reads using MiXCR and keeps one entry per CDR3 protein. The sample yields some 320,000 distinct CDR3 sequences, 65% seen once. This sample stems from a study of tumor-infiltrating lymphocytes in primary liver carcinoma. Germline values: CDR1 MNHEY, CDR2 SVGAGI. This CDR3 region has 12 residues. Blood RNA originated from unsorted whole blood, with germline DNA additionally extracted.

The sequenced material came from peripheral blood. V and J are TRBV6-5 and TRBJ2-7; D may be TRBD1 (5 bases). The TCR sequence derives from a middle-aged man with primary liver carcinoma and hepatitis B virus infection. The CDR3 nucleotides read TGTGCCAGCAGTCCGCAGGGTTACGTGCAGTACTTC. Translation gives CASSPQGYVQYF.